This TCR beta chain came from a study of blood T cell repertoires in COVID-19. The data were produced by immunoSEQ multiplex PCR, yet TCRdb's version contains in-frame clones alone and is incomplete. The top ten clones hold more than 9.5% of a sample with some 76,000 clones, around 80% of them seen once. The V end lost 4 bases, the J end lost 7 bases, and 20 bases lay between the germline ends. The CDR3 has 15 amino acids. The V gene's germline CDR1 is MGHDK and CDR2 SYGVNS. The receptor was isolated from a man aged 50-59 years with acute or convalescent COVID-19. Sample: peripheral blood. The V call is TRBV25-1, the J call TRBJ2-7, with D maybe TRBD1 (6 bases). The CDR3 region has the DNA TGTGCCAGCAGTGCTTCGGACAGACTATTTGGAGAGCAGTACTTC. Its protein is CASSASDRLFGEQYF.